This record looks at one T cell receptor (beta chain) sequence and its context. The data derive from a study of beta chain features in type 1 diabetes. V was trimmed by 4 bases and J by 5 bases, leaving 15 bases between them. CDR1 LGHNA and CDR2 YSLEER come from the germline V gene. The CDR3 spans 14 residues. Donors contributed one heparinised blood draw apiece, averaging roughly 0.12 L. Investigators reverse transcribed all isolated RNA, so they sequenced expressed TCRB transcripts. An average of around 3.9 million reads was obtained for naive, central memory and regulatory T cell samples. The repertoire was sequenced with immunoSEQ multiplex PCR; TCRdb's copy has only in-frame clones and lacks some. The sample includes more than 120,000 clones, 8.5% to 12% of them seen just once.

Sequencing used naive CD4+ T cells from blood. The TCR was taken from a man in his late teens or twenties in good health. This rearrangement joins TRBV4-3 to TRBJ2-7; D is possibly TRBD1 (5 bases). The chain's CDR3 is CASSRQRIGDEQYF. CDR3 bases: TGCGCCAGCAGCCGACAAAGGATAGGGGACGAGCAGTACTTC.